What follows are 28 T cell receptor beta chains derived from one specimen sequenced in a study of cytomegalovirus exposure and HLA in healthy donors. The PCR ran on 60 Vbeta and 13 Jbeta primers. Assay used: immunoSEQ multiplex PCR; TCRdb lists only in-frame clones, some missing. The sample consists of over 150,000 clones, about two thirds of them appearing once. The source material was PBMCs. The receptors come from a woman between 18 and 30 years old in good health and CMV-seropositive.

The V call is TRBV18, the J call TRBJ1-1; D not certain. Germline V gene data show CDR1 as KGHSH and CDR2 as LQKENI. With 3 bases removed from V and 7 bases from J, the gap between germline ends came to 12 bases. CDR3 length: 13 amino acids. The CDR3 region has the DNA TGTGCCAGCTCACCGACTCTGGAGGTTGAAGCTTTCTTT. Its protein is CASSPTLEVEAFF.

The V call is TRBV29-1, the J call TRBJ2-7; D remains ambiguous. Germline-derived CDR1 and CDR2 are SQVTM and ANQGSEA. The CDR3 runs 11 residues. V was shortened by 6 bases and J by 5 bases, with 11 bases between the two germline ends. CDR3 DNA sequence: TGCAGCGTCGGGTCGTCGGACGAGCAGTACTTC. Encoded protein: CSVGSSDEQYF.

CDR3 nucleotide sequence: TGTGCCAGCAGCCAAGATATGACAGCAACCTACGAGCAGTACTTC. Translated: CASSQDMTATYEQYF. J is TRBJ2-7 and V is TRBV4-2; maybe TRBD1 (5 bases). The V end was cut by 0 bases, the J end by 2 bases, with 11 bases between. The length of the CDR3 is 15 residues. In germline, CDR1 is LGHNA, CDR2 YNFKEQ.

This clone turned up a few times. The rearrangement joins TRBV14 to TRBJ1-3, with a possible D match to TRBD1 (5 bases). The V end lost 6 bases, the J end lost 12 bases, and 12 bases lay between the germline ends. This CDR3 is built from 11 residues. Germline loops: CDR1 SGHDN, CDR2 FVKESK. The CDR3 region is CASSHFRDIYF. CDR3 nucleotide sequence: TGTGCCAGCAGTCATTTCAGGGACATATATTTT.

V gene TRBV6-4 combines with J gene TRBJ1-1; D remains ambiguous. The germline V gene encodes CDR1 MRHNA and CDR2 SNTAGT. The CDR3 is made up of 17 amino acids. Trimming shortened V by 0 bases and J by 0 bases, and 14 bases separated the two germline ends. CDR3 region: CASSDSILRVMNTEAFF. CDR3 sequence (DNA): TGTGCCAGCAGTGACTCGATTTTGAGGGTAATGAACACTGAAGCTTTCTTT.

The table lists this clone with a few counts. The CDR3 loop is CASSLAGLAGGYSYEQYF. The CDR3 region has the DNA TGCGCCAGCAGCTTGGCCGGACTAGCGGGGGGATACTCCTACGAGCAGTACTTC. J is TRBJ2-7 and V is TRBV5-1, with 14 nucleotides matching TRBD2. CDR3 length: 18 residues. V lost 0 bases, J lost 0 bases, and 5 bases stayed unmatched. Per the germline V gene, CDR1 is SGHRS and CDR2 is YFSETQ.

The CDR3 coding sequence is TGCGCCAGCAGCTTGGAGGCAGGGGTTGAATATGGCTACACCTTC. Encoded protein: CASSLEAGVEYGYTF. V and J are TRBV5-1 and TRBJ1-2; TRBD1 is a possible D gene (6 bases). The length of the CDR3 is 15 residues. Germline CDR1 reads SGHRS; CDR2 reads YFSETQ. Between the trimmed V and J ends, which lost 0 bases and 5 bases, there was a span of 14 bases.

The CDR3 sequence: CASSLPRTREGNSPLHF. The DNA of the CDR3 is TGTGCCAGCAGCTTACCCCGGACCAGAGAGGGAAATTCACCCCTCCACTTT. V gene TRBV7-9 combines with J gene TRBJ1-6; D is undetermined. The CDR3 consists of 17 residues. Trimming took 2 bases from V and 7 from J, leaving 18 bases between them. CDR1 and CDR2 (germline): SEHNR, FQNEAQ (reference sequence). Full variable domain (rest looked up from reference TRBV7-9 and TRBJ1-6): DTGVSQNPRHKITKRGQNVTFRCDPISEHNRLYWYRQTLGQGPEFLTYFQNEAQLEKSRLLSDRFSAERPKGSFSTLEIQRTEQGDSAMYLCASSLPRTREGNSPLHFGNGTRLTVT.

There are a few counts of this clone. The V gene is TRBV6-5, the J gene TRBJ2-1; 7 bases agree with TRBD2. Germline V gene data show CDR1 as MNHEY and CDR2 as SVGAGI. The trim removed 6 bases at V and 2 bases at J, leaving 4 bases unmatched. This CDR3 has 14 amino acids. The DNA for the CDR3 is TGTGCCAGCAGCGACACTAGCGCCTACAATGAGCAGTTCTTC. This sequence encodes CASSDTSAYNEQFF.

CDR3 nucleotides: TGTGCCAGCAGCTTATTTGGAGGTGGCTACACCTTC. It specifies CASSLFGGGYTF. J is TRBJ1-2 and V is TRBV7-2, with no clear D. The CDR3 consists of 12 residues. Germline CDR1 SGHTA, CDR2 FQGNSA. V lost 2 bases and J 7 bases, leaving 8 bases between the germline ends.

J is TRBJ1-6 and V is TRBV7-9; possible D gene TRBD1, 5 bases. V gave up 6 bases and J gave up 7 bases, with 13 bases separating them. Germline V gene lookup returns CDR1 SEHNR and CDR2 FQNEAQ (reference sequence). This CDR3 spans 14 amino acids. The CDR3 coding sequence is TGTGCCAGCAGTCTTGGCAGGGTCAATTCACCCCTCCACTTT. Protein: CASSLGRVNSPLHF.

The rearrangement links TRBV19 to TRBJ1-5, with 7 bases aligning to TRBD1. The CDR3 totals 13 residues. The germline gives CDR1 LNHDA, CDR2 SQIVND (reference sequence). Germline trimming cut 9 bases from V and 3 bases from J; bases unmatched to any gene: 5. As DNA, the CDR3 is TGTGCCAGCAGGGGGGTTGACAATCAGCCCCAGCATTTT. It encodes CASRGVDNQPQHF.

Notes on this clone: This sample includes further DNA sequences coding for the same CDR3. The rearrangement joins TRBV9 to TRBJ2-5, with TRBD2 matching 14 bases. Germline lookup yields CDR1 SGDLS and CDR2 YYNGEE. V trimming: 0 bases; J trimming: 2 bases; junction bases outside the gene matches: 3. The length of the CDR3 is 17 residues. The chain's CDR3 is CASSVGGTSGSQETQYF. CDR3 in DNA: TGTGCCAGCAGCGTAGGGGGGACTAGCGGGAGTCAAGAGACCCAGTACTTC.

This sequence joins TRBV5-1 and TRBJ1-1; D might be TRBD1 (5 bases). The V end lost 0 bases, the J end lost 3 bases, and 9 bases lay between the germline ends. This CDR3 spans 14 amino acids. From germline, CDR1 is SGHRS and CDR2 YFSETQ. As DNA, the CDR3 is TGCGCCAGCAGCTTGGTGGGGGGGGACACTGAAGCTTTCTTT. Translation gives CASSLVGGDTEAFF.

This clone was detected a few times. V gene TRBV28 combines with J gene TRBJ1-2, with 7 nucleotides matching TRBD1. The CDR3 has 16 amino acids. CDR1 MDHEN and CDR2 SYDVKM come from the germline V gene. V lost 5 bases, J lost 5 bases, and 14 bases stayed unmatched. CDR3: CASSITTGSWGYGYTF. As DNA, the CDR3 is TGTGCCAGCAGTATAACGACAGGGTCATGGGGGTATGGCTACACCTTC.

For the CDR3, the DNA is TGTGCCAGCAGTTACGCAGGGGTTCTTGGAAACACCATATATTTT. Protein sequence: CASSYAGVLGNTIYF. V usage is TRBV6-5 and J usage is TRBJ1-3, with a weak D call TRBD1 (6 bases). The germline V gene has CDR1 MNHEY and CDR2 SVGAGI. The CDR3 length is 15 residues. V lost 2 bases, J lost 3 bases, and 11 bases lay in between.

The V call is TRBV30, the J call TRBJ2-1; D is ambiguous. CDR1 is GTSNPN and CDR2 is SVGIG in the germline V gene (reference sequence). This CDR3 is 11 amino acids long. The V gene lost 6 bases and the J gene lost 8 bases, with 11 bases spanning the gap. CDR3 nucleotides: TGTGCCTGCGAGATTCGGGATGAGCAGTTCTTC. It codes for CACEIRDEQFF.

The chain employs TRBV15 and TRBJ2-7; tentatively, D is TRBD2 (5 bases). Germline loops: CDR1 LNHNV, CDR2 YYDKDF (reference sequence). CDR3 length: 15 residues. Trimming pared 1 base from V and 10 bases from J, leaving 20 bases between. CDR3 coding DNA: TGTGCCACCAGCAGAGGTTGGGGAGAAGGTTTTATTCAGTACTTC. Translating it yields CATSRGWGEGFIQYF.

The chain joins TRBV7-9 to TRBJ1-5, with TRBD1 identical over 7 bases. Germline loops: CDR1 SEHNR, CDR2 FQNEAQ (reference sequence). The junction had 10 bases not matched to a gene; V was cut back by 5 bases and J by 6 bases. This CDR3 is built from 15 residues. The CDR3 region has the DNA TGTGCCAGCAGCCCCCGAGGAGGGGGCTCTCAGCCCCAGCATTTT. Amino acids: CASSPRGGGSQPQHF.

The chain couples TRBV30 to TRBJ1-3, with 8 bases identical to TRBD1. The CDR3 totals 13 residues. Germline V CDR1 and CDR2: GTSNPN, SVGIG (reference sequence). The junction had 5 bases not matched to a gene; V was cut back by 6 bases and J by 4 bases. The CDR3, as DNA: TGTGCCTGCAGGACAGGGACAGGAAACACCATATATTTT. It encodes CACRTGTGNTIYF.

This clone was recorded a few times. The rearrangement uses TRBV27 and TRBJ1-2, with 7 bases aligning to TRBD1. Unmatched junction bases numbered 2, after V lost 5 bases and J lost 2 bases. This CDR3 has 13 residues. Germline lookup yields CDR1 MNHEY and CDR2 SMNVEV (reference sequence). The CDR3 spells CASSPGQNYGYTF. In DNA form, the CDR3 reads TGTGCCAGCAGTCCGGGACAGAACTATGGCTACACCTTC.

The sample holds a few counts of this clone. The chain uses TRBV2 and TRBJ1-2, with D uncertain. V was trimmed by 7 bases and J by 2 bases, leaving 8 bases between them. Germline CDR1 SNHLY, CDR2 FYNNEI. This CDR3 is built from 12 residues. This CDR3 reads CASTTRNYGYTF. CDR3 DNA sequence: TGTGCCAGCACGACAAGAAACTATGGCTACACCTTC.

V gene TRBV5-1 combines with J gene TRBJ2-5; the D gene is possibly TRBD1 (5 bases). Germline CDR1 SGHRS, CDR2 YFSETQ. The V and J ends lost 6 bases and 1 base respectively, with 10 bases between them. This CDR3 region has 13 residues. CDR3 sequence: CASKPTAQETQYF. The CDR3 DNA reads TGCGCCAGCAAACCGACAGCCCAAGAGACCCAGTACTTC.

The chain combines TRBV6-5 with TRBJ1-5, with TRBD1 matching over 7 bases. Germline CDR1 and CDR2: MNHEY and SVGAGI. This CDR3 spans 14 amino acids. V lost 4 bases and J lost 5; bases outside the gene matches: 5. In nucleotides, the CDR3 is TGTGCCAGCAGTTTACAGGGGACCGATCAGCCCCAGCATTTT. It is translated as CASSLQGTDQPQHF.

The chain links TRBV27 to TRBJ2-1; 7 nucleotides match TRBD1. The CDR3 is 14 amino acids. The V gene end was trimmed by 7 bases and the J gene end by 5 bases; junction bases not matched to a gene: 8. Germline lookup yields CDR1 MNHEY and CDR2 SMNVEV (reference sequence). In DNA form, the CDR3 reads TGTGCCAGCACCCCGACAGGGATGAACAATGAGCAGTTCTTC. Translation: CASTPTGMNNEQFF.

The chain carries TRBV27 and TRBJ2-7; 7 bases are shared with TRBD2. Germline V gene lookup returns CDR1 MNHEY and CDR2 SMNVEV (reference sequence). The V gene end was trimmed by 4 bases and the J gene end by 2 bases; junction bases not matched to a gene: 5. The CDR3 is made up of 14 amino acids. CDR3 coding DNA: TGTGCCAGCAGTTGGTCTAGCGGAGCCTACGAGCAGTACTTC. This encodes CASSWSSGAYEQYF.

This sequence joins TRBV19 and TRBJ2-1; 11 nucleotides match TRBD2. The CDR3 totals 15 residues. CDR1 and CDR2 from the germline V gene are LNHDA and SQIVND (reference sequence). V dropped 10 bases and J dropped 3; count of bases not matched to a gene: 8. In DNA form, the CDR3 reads TGTGCCACTTCTTTAGCGGGAGGGCTCTACAATGAGCAGTTCTTC. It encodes CATSLAGGLYNEQFF.

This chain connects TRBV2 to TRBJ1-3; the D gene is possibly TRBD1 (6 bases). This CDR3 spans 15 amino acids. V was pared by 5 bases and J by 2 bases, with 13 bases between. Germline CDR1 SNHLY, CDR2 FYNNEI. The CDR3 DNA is TGTGCCAGCAGTCAGACAGGCCGACCTGGAAACACCATATATTTT. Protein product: CASSQTGRPGNTIYF.